Listed here are 8 T cell receptor beta chains from one sample, sequenced in a study of breast tumors, draining lymph nodes, adjacent tissues. TCRdb called the multiplex PCR reads again in MiXCR, with one record for every CDR3 protein. The sample lists 11,000 or so distinct CDR3 sequences, about 37% occurring once. Material: breast tumor tissue. The receptors shown here come from a female donor with breast cancer. Some clones in this sample may be carry-over from other donors' samples.

The chain combines TRBV29-1 with TRBJ2-5; TRBD2 matches at 8 bases. V shed 5 bases and J 2 bases; nucleotides not matched to a gene: 4. Germline CDR1 and CDR2: SQVTM and ANQGSEA. CDR3 length: 13 amino acids. In DNA, the CDR3 is TGCAGCGTTCCCGGGACTAGTCAAGAGACCCAGTACTTC. Amino acid sequence: CSVPGTSQETQYF. The entire variable domain, with the rest obtained from reference TRBV29-1 and TRBJ2-5, is as follows: SAVISQKPSRDICQRGTSLTIQCQVDSQVTMMFWYRQQPGQSLTLIATANQGSEATYESGFVIDKFPISRPNLTFSTLTVSNMSPEDSSIYLCSVPGTSQETQYFGPGTRLLVL.

Relative to its sample, this clonotype is medium-sized. V and J are TRBV9 and TRBJ1-3, with 8 positions matching TRBD1. V trimming: 0 bases; J trimming: 0 bases; junction bases outside the gene matches: 5. The CDR3 extends over 17 amino acids. In germline, CDR1 is SGDLS, CDR2 YYNGEE. In DNA form, the CDR3 reads TGTGCCAGCAGCGTAGGGCTCGGGACAGGCTCTGGAAACACCATATATTTT. Amino acid sequence: CASSVGLGTGSGNTIYF.

The chain is built from TRBV7-9 and TRBJ2-5; no firm D call. CDR1 SEHNR and CDR2 FQNEAQ come from the germline V gene (reference sequence). Deletions cut 3 bases from V and 1 base from J, with 9 bases between. The CDR3 is 14 residues long. The CDR3 spells CASSFFPSQETQYF. The DNA for the CDR3 is TGTGCCAGCAGCTTCTTTCCTAGCCAAGAGACCCAGTACTTC.

This clonotype was picked up one time. J is TRBJ2-1 and V is TRBV27, with D maybe TRBD1 (6 bases). The CDR3 spans 12 residues. Germline V CDR1 and CDR2: MNHEY, SMNVEV (reference sequence). Trimming left V 2 bases short and J 8 bases short, with 7 bases between. The DNA of the CDR3 is TGTGCCAGCAGTTTAGGGGGCGATGAGCAGTTCTTC. This codes for CASSLGGDEQFF.

The sample holds many counts of this clonotype. The V gene is TRBV2, the J gene TRBJ2-7; 7 nucleotides align to TRBD1. CDR3 length: 16 amino acids. The ends lost 6 bases at V and 5 bases at J; junction bases unmatched: 16. Germline CDR1 SNHLY, CDR2 FYNNEI. The CDR3 reads CASREPRQGPINEQYF. CDR3 bases: TGTGCCAGCAGGGAACCGAGACAGGGTCCGATCAACGAGCAGTACTTC. Variable domain in full (rest from reference TRBV2 and TRBJ2-7): EPEVTQTPSHQVTQMGQEVILRCVPISNHLYFYWYRQILGQKVEFLVSFYNNEISEKSEIFDDQFSVERPDGSNFTLKIRSTKLEDSAMYFCASREPRQGPINEQYFGPGTRLTVT.

This clonotype was counted ten times or more. The V and J genes are TRBV7-3 and TRBJ1-3; D unclear. CDR1 is SGHTA and CDR2 is FQGTGA in the germline V gene. This CDR3 contains 15 residues. V dropped 1 base and J dropped 0 bases, with 7 bases sitting between them. The CDR3 sequence: CASSLSGGSGNTIYF. CDR3 nucleotide sequence: TGTGCCAGCAGCTTAAGCGGAGGCTCTGGAAACACCATATATTTT.

This clonotype is labeled as medium-sized (0.01 to 0.1%). The chain employs TRBV20-1 and TRBJ2-7, with D perhaps being TRBD1 or TRBD2 (5 bases each). The CDR3 loop spans 14 amino acids. Germline CDR1 is DFQATT and CDR2 is SNEGSKA (reference sequence). V lost 3 bases, J lost 5 bases, and 17 bases lay in between. The DNA for the CDR3 is TGCAGTGCTAGTTCTTGGGACCGATACGACGAGCAGTACTTC. It translates to CSASSWDRYDEQYF.

There are many counts of this clonotype. A junction end diverges from the germline sequence, so it may reflect a read error. The chain's CDR3 is CSAGDPDRAGETQYF. CDR3 coding DNA: TGCAGTGCTGGAGACCCCGACAGGGCCGGAGAGACCCAGTACTTC. The chain combines TRBV20-1 with TRBJ2-5; 7 nucleotides agree with TRBD1. CDR3 length: 15 residues. Germline lookup yields CDR1 DFQATT and CDR2 SNEGSKA (reference sequence).